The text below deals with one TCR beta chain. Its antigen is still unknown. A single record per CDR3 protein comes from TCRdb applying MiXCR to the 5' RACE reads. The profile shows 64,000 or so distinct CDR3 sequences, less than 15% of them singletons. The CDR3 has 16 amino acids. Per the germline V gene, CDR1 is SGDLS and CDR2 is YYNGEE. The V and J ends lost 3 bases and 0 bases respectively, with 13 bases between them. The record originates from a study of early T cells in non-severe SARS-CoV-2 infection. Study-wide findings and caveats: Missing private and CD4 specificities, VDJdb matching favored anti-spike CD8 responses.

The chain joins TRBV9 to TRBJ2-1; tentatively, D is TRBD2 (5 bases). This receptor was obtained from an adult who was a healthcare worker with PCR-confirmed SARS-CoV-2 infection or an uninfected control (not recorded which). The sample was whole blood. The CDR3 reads CASSEPPGSSYNEQFF. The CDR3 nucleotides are TGTGCCAGCAGCGAGCCCCCGGGGAGCTCCTACAATGAGCAGTTCTTC.